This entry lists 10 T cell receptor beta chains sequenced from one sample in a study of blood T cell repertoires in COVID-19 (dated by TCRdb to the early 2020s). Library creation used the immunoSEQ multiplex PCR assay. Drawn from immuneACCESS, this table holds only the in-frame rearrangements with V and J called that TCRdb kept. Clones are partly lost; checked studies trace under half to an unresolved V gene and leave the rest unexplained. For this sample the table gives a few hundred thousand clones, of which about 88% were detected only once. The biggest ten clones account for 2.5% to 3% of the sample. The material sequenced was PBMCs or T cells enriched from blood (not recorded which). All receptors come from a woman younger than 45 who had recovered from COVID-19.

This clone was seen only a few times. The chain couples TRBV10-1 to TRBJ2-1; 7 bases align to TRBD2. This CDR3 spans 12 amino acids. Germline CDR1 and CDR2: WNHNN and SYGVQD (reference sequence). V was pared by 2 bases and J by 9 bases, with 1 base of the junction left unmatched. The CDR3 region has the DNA TGCGCCAGCAGTGAGACGGGGGGTGAGCAGTTCTTC. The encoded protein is CASSETGGEQFF.

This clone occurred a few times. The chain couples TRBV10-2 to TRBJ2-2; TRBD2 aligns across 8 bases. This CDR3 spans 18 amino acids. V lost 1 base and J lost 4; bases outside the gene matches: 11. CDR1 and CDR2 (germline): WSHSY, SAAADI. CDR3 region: CASSEYRGGKASTGELFF. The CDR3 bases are TGCGCCAGCAGTGAGTACCGGGGGGGCAAAGCGAGCACCGGGGAGCTGTTTTTT.

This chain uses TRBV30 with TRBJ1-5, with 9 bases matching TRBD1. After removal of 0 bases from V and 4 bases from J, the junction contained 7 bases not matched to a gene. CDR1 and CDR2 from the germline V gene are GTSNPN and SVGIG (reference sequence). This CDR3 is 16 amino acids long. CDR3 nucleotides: TGTGCCTGGAGTGTATCCCCGACAGGGGGAAATCAGCCCCAGCATTTT. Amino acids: CAWSVSPTGGNQPQHF.

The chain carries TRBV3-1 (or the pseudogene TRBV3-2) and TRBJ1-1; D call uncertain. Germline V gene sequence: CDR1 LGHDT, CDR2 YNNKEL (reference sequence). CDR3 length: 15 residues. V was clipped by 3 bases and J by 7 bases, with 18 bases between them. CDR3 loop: CASSQARLEGREAFF. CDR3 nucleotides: TGTGCCAGCAGCCAGGCCAGGCTAGAGGGTCGTGAAGCTTTCTTT.

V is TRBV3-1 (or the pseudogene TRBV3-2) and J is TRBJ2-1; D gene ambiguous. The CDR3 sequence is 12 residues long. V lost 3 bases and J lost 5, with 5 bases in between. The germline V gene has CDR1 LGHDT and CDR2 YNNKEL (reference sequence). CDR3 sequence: CASSHPDNEQFF. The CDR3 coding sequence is TGTGCCAGCAGCCATCCGGACAATGAGCAGTTCTTC.

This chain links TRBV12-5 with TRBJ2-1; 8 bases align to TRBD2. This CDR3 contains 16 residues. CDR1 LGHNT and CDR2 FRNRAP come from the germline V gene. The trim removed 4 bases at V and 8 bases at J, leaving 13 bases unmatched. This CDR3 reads CASGSIPGLVGHEQFF. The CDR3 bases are TGTGCTAGTGGTTCCATACCGGGACTAGTAGGCCATGAGCAGTTCTTC. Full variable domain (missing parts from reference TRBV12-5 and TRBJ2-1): DARVTQTPRHKVTEMGQEVTMRCQPILGHNTVFWYRQTMMQGLELLAYFRNRAPLDDSGMPKDRFSAEMPDATLATLKIQPSEPRDSAVYFCASGSIPGLVGHEQFFGPGTRLTVL.

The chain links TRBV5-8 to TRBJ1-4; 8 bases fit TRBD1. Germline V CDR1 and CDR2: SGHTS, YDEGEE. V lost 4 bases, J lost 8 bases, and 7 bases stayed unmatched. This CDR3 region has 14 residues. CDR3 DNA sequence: TGTGCCAGCAGCCTGACAGGGGCGGGGGAAAAACTGTTTTTT. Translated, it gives CASSLTGAGEKLFF.

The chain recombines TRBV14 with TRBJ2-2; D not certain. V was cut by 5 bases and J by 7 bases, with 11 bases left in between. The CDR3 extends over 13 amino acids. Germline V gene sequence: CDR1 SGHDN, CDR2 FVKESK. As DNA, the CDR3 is TGTGCCAGCAGCGGAACGAGGATCGGGGAGCTGTTTTTT. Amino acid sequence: CASSGTRIGELFF.

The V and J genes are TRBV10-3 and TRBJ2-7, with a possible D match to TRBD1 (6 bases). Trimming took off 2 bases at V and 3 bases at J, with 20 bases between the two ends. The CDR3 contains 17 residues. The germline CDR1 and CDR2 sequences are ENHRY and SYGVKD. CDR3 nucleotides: TGTGCCATCAGTGAGGGGGCAGGGGTGGTCTTTCACTACGAGCAGTACTTC. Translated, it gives CAISEGAGVVFHYEQYF.

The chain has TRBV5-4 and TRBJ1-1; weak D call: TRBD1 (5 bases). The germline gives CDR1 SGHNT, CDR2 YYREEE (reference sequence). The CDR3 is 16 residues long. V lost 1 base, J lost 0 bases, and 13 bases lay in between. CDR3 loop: CASSLLTQGLNTEAFF. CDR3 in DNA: TGTGCCAGCAGCTTGCTCACTCAGGGATTGAACACTGAAGCTTTCTTT.